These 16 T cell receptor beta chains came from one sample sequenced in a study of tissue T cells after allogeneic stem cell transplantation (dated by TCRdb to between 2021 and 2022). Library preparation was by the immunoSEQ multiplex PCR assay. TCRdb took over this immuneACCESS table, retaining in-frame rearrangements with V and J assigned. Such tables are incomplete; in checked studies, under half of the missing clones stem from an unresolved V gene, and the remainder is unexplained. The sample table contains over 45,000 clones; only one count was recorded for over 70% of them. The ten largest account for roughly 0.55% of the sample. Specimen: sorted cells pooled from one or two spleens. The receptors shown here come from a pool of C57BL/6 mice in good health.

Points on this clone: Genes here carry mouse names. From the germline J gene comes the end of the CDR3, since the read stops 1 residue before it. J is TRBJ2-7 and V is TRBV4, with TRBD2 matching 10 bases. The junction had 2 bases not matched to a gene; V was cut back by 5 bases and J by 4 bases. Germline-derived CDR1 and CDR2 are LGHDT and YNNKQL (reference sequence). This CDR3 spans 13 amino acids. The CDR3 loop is CASSQDWGYEQYF. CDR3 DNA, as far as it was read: TGTGCCAGCAGCCAGGACTGGGGGTATGAACAGTAC.

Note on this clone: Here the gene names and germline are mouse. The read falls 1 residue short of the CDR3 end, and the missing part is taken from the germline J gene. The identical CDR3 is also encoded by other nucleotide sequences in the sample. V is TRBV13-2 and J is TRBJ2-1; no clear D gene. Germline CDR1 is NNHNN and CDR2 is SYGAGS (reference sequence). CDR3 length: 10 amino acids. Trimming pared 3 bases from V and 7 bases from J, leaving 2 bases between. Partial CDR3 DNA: TGTGCCAGCGGTGGGGCTGAGCAGTTC. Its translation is CASGGAEQF. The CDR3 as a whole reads CASGGAEQFF.

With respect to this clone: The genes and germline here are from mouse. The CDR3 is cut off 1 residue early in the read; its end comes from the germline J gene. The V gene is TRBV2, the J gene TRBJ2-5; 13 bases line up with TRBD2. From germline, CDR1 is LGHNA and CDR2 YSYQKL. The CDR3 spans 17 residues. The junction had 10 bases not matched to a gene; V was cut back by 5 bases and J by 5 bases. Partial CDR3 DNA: TGTGCCAGCAGCTTCCGGACTGGGGGGGCGATTCCAGACACCCAGTAC. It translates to CASSFRTGGAIPDTQY. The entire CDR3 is CASSFRTGGAIPDTQYF.

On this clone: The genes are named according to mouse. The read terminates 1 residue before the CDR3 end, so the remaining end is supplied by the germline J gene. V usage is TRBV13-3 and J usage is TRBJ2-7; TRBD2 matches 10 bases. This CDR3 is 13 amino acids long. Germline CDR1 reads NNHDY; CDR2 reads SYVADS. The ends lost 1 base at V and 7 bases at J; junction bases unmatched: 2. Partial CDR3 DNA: TGTGCCAGCAGTGATCTGGGGGGGCGCGAACAGTAC. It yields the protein CASSDLGGREQY. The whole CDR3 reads CASSDLGGREQYF.

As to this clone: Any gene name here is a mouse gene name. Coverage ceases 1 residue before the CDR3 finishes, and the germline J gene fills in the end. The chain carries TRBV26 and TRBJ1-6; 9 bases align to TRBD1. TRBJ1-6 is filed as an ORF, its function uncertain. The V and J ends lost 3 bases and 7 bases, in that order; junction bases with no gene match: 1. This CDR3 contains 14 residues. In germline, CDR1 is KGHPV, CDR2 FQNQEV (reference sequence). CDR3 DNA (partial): TGTGCCAGCAGTCTACAGGGGGCGAATTCGCCCCTCTAC. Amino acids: CASSLQGANSPLY. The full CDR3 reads CASSLQGANSPLYF.

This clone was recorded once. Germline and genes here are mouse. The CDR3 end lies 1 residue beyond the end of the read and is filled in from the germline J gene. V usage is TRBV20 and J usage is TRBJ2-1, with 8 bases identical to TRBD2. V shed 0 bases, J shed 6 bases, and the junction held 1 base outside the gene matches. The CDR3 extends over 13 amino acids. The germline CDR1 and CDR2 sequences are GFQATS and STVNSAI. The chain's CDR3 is CGARDWGAAEQFF. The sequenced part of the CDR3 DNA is TGTGGTGCTAGGGACTGGGGGGCTGCTGAGCAGTTC. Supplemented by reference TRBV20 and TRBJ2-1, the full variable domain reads GALVYQYPRRTICKSGTSMRMECQAVGFQATSVAWYRQSPQKTFELIALSTVNSAIKYEQNFTQEKFPISHPNLSFSSMTVLNAYLEDRGLYLCGARDWGAAEQFFGPGTRLTVL.

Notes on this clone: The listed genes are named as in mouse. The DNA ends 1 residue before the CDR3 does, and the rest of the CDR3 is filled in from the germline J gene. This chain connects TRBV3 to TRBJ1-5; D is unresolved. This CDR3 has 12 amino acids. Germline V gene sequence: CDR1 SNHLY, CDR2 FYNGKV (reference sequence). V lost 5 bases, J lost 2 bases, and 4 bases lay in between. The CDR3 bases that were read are TGTGCCAGCAGCGCGGACAACCAGGCTCCGCTT. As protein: CASSADNQAPL. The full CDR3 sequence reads CASSADNQAPLF.

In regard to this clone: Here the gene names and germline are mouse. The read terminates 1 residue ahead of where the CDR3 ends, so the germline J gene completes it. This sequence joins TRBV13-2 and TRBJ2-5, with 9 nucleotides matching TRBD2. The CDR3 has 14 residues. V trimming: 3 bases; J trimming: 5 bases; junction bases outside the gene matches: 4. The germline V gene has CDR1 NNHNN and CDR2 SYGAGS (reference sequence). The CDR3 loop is CASGGGGAPDTQYF. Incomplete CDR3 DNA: TGTGCCAGCGGTGGTGGGGGGGCGCCAGACACCCAGTAC.

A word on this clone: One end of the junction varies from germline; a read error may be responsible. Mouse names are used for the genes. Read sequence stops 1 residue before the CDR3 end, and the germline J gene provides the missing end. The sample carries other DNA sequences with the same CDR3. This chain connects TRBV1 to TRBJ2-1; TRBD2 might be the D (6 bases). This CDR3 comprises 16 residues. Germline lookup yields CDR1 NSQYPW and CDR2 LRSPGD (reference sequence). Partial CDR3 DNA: TGCACCTGCAGTGCAGATCCCTGGGGTAACTACGCTGAGCAGTTC. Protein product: CTCSADPWGNYAEQF. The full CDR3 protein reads CTCSADPWGNYAEQFF.

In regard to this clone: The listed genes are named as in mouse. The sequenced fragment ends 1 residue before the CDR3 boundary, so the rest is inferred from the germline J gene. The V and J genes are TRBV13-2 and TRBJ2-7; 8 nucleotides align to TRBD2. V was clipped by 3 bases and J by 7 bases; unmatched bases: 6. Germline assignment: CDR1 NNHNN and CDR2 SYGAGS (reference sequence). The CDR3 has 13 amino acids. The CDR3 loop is CASGVTGGGEQYF. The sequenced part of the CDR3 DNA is TGTGCCAGCGGTGTTACTGGGGGAGGCGAACAGTAC.

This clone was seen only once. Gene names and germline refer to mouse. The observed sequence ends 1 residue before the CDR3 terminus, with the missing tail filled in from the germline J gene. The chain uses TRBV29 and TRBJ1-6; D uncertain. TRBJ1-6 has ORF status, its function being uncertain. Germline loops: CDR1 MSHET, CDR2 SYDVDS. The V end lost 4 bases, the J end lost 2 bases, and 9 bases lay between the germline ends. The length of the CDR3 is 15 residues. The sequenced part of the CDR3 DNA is TGTGCTAGCAGTTCCCGCCGGGCCTATAATTCGCCCCTCTAC. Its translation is CASSSRRAYNSPLY. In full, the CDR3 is CASSSRRAYNSPLYF.

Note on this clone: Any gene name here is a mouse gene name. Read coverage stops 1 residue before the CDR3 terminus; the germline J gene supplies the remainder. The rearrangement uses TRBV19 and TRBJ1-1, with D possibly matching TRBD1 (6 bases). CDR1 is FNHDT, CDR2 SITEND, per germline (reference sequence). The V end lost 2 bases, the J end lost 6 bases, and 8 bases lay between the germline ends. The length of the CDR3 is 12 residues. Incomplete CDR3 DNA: TGTGCCAGCAGTATCGGGACATCAGAAGTCTTC. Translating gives CASSIGTSEVF. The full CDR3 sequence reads CASSIGTSEVFF.

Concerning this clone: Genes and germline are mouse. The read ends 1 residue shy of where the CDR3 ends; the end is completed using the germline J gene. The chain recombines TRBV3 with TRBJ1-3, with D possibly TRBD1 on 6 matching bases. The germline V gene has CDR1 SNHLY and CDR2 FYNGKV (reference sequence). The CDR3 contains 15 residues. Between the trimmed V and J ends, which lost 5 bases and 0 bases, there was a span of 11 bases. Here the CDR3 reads CASSPGQFSGNTLYF. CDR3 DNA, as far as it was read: TGTGCCAGCAGCCCCGGACAGTTTTCTGGAAATACGCTCTAT.

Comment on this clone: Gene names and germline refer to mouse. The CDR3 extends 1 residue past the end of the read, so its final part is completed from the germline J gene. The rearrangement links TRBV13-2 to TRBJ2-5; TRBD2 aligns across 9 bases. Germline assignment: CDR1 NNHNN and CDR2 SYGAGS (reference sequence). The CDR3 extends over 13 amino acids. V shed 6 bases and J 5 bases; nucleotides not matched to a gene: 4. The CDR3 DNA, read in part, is TGTGCCAGCGTCGGGACTGGGATAGACACCCAGTAC. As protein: CASVGTGIDTQY. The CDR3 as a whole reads CASVGTGIDTQYF.

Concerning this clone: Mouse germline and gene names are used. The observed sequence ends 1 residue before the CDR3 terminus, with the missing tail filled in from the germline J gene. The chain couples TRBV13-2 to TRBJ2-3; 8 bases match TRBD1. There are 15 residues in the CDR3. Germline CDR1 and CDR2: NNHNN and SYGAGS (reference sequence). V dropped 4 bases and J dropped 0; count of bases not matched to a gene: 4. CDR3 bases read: TGTGCCAGCGGTCCCCGGGACAGGAGTGCAGAAACGCTGTAT. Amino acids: CASGPRDRSAETLY. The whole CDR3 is CASGPRDRSAETLYF.

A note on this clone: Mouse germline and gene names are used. CDR3 protein: CTCSAQGGGNTLYF. The DNA read from the CDR3 is TGCACCTGCAGTGCACAGGGAGGCGGAAATACGCTCTAT. This chain connects TRBV1 to TRBJ1-3; maybe TRBD1 (5 bases). Read sequence stops 1 residue before the CDR3 end, and the germline J gene provides the missing end. Germline CDR1 reads NSQYPW; CDR2 reads LRSPGD (reference sequence). This CDR3 comprises 14 residues. V was clipped by 2 bases and J by 4 bases, with 9 bases between them.